This TCR beta chain was sequenced for a study of T cells expressing NK-cell markers (TCRdb year 2020). Regarding the complete study: In sorted CD3+CD56+NKG2C+, CD3+CD56+NKG2C- and CD3+CD56-NKG2C+ T-cell subsets from about 8 donors, TCR beta-chain repertoires were profiled. Of the eight sequenced donors, seven were found to be HCMV-seropositive and one was found to be HCMV-seronegative. The study sequenced eight donors, all healthy volunteers chosen at random: three men and five women. The libraries were sequenced on Illumina HiSeq 2000/2500, MiSeq or NextSeq, producing 2 x 150 bp reads. Overall study outcomes, separate from this receptor: Those dominant clonotypes were again the most abundant among CD3+CD56-NKG2C+ cells in a handful of donors, at about 28.3-65%. Whether the expanded NKG2C-expressing T cell clones were specific for HCMV antigens was left unclear. For several donors, the dominant CD3+CD56+NKG2C+ clonotypes were among the top 10 CD8+ clonotypes and accounted for about 1.0-7.5% of CD8+ T cells.

TCRdb lists the instrument as Illumina HiSeq 2000. TCR beta cDNA libraries were prepared using 5'RACE template switching, which introduced a universal primer site and unique molecular identifiers. Priming for cDNA synthesis came from the TCR beta constant segment, and two successive PCR amplification steps followed. On the authors' methods: MIGEC was used to demultiplex reads and group the reads by UMI, and MiTCR was used to assemble and quantify clonotypes. To exclude erroneous sequences, only TCR cDNA sequences supported by at least two reads were retained. The tcR package was used for downstream repertoire analysis, and clonotypes were matched between fractions using CDR3 nucleotide sequence together with V segment. VDJmatch was used to annotate antigen specificity against VDJdb, with one amino acid substitution in CDR3 permitted. The reads underwent TCRdb reprocessing, giving one record for each CDR3 protein sequence and no DNA. These V and J calls derive from TCRdb rather than the authors' analysis. The table held for this sample gives roughly 110,000 distinct CDR3 sequences. 18% of the sample is taken by the ten largest.

HCMV serostatus was determined by detecting HCMV-specific IgG in serum with a commercial ELISA kit. Ficoll density gradient centrifugation was used to isolate peripheral blood mononuclear cells from blood. Remarks on this clonotype: What this receptor recognizes is not known.

Taken from the germline V gene, the CDR1 and CDR2 loops are LGHNA and YSLEER. Inclusive of the bounding cysteine and phenylalanine, the CDR3 is 17 residues long. No DNA is listed. The sequenced sample was blood T cells: a sorted CD56 or NKG2C T cell subset, CD4+ or CD8+ T cells, or bulk PBMC T cells (not recorded which). The TCR sequence derives from a woman between 18 and 69 years old in good health. The sequence joins TRBV4-3 to TRBJ1-1; without DNA, the TCRdb call of TRBD1 cannot be checked. The encoded CDR3 is CASSHLGQGDMNTEAFF.